A single sample gave rise to the 2 T cell receptor beta chains below, sequenced in a study of blood T cell repertoires in COVID-19. Here immunoSEQ multiplex PCR was the method, and the copy in TCRdb shows in-frame clones only, minus some. The sample carries around 620,000 clones, over 80% recorded once. Sequenced input: peripheral blood. All receptors come from a woman younger than 30 with acute or convalescent COVID-19.

The DNA for the CDR3 is TGCGCCAGCAGCTTGGTTCGGGACAAATGGAATGAGCAGTTCTTC. As protein: CASSLVRDKWNEQFF. The chain joins TRBV5-1 to TRBJ2-1; tentatively, D is TRBD1 (6 bases). The CDR3 runs 15 residues. Germline V gene data show CDR1 as SGHRS and CDR2 as YFSETQ. V was shortened by 0 bases and J by 7 bases, with 14 bases between the two germline ends.

The J gene is TRBJ2-1, the V gene TRBV12-3 or TRBV12-4; possibly TRBD1 for D (5 bases). V shed 6 bases and J shed 3 bases, with 9 bases lying between them. This CDR3 comprises 13 residues. The CDR3 DNA sequence: TGTGCCAGCAGACGACAGCTCTACAATGAGCAGTTCTTC. Translating gives CASRRQLYNEQFF.